This TCR beta chain was sequenced in a study of blood T cells in healthy people across ages. Findings and caveats of the study: Roughly linearly, TCR beta diversity per million T cells fell as age increased. A strong correlation was seen between TCR beta diversity and naive T cell percentage.

The V end lost 6 bases, the J end lost 3 bases, and 20 bases lay between the germline ends. Germline assignment: CDR1 SQVTM and CDR2 ANQGSEA. The CDR3 extends over 15 amino acids. This clonotype has more than one count but fewer than ten. The antigen is undetermined. Combining a sample-barcoded 5' primer with a J-beta primer mix, a second PCR ran for about 7 to 11 cycles. A template-switch adaptor with 12 random nucleotides tagged each cDNA molecule. From each sample, at least 2.5 million paired-end reads containing CDR3 were obtained. TCRdb called the 5' RACE reads again in MiXCR, with one record for every CDR3 protein. Here the sample spans some 1.4 million distinct CDR3 sequences, about 40% being singletons.

The TCR was taken from a young woman in good health. V gene TRBV29-1 combines with J gene TRBJ1-2; D call uncertain. The sequencing sample was made of blood. CDR3 DNA: TGCAGCGTCCAAGAGGACCGCGGGCCGGACTATGGCTACACCTTC. It is translated as CSVQEDRGPDYGYTF.